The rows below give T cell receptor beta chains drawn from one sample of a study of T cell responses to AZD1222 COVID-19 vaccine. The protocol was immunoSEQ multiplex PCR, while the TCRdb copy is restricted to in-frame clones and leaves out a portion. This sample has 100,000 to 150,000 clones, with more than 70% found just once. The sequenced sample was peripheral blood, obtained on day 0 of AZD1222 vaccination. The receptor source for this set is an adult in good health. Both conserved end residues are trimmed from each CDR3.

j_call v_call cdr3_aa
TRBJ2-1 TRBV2 ASTGAGDRVYNEQF
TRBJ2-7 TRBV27 ASSLGQGSYEQY
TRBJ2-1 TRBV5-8 ASRGGGTREQF
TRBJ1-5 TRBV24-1 ATSDSDRGNQPQH
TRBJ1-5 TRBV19 ASSIQGDRGPQH
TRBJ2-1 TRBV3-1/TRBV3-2 ASSQDLTSGGVLQF
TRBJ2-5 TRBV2 ASSDIGAVQETQY
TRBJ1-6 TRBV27 ASKRTGFYNSPLH
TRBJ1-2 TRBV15 ATSRDRDRGSYT
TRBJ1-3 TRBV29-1 SVKLPGRNTIY
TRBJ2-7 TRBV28 ASSSLYEQY
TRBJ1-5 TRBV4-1 ASGPGENQPQH
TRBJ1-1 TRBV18 ASFSGAGGPHTEAF
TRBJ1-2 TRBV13 ASSLQGSNYGYT
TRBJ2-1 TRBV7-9 APGHWSSYNEQF
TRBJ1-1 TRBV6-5 ASIPHWGDAEAF
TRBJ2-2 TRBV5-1 ASRTISNTGELF
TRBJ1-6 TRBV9 ASSVSSSYNSPLH
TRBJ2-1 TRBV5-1 ASRPWTSGANNEQF
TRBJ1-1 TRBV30 AWSGTWDPEAF
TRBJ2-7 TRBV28 ASSLSLFRADTYEQY
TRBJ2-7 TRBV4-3 ASSQDGTGYYEQY
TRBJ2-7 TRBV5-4 ASSLGGQQAYEQY
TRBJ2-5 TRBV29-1 SVWSFQETQY
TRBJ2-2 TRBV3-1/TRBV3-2 ASRPNRGTGDPGELF
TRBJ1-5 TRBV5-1 ASSLTRGQPQH
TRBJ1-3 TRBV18 ASSPRTGTGNTIY
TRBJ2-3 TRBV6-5 ASSGTGGVSDTQY
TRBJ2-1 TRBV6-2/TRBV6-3 ASSYYLGTSGSSYNEQF